This T cell receptor (beta chain) stems from a study of shared clonotypes between healthy human individuals (dated by TCRdb to about 2020). Describing the broader study: Three men and a couple of women, aged 18 to 49 years, made up the cohort. For each donor, CD4 naive and CD4 memory were each given three plates, CD8 naive was given two plates, and CD8 memory was given one plate. The study deeply sequenced blood TCR repertoires of about 5 healthy adults to estimate repertoire size and the extent of clonotype sharing between individuals. Different laboratories and diverse techniques were used to prepare libraries and sequence TCR repertoires, to increase sequencing depth and limit assay-specific biases. Per donor, leukapheresis produced somewhere between about 0.94 and 8.9 billion PBMCs.

What the research found in general, with its limitations: Clonotypes shared by all four sorted-subset donors showed higher generation probabilities than non-shared clonotypes. Only blood was sampled, and tissue TCR repertoires likely differ from those in blood. Rarefaction of sorted-subset datasets indicated incomplete sequencing despite the large sequencing depth. Larger estimated clonotype richness was generally found for naive subsets than for memory subsets. The genetic and exposure-history diversity represented was limited by the small number of donors. Pairwise subsampling indicated that sequencing depth was expected to affect the degree of clonotype sharing among donors. Sharing across a few donors was observed for around 5% of naive CD4, under 4% of naive CD8, over 2% of memory CD4, and about 0.38% of memory CD8 clonotypes.

CDR1 and CDR2 are read off the germline V gene as SGHTA and FQGNSA. Trimming costs V 4 bases and J 3 bases, and their ends lie 13 bases apart. Spanning cysteine to phenylalanine, the CDR3 consists of 15 amino acids. Of the read, only the CDR3 DNA is kept; its 45 bases are in frame from base 1. To note about this clone: This clone's antigen is unknown. Nothing much larger sits one base from this clone, and base qualities are not available.

Healthy HIV-negative adults with no recently reported acute infections or vaccinations were included as donors. Every donor was a Caucasian adult residing in Nashville, Tennessee, USA. CD4+ T cells were enriched by magnetic negative selection; naive cells were then positively selected on CD45RA, and the negative fraction formed the memory subset. Blood was collected by leukapheresis, and PBMCs were isolated by Ficoll-Histopaque density gradient centrifugation and then cryopreserved in liquid nitrogen vapor phase. Analytical flow cytometry was used to check the purity and quantity of every magnetically sorted T cell population. Genomic DNA was isolated from each sorted fraction and quantified by UV absorbance on a Nanodrop 2000c. Using the deep immunoSEQ assay, multiplex PCR amplified TCR CDR3 regions from genomic DNA. Genomic DNA extracted from each cell subset was distributed evenly over all wells of several immunoSEQ 96-well plates, and each plate served as one replicate. For sorted subsets, each replicate PCR was loaded with 200 ng genomic DNA, equivalent to approximately 27,000 T cell genomes. The purified libraries were quantified using a Qubit 3.0 fluorometer, sized with a Bioanalyzer 2100, and then quantified again using the KAPA Library Quantification kit. Every immunoSEQ 96-well plate was sequenced on a dedicated single-read 150-cycle Illumina NextSeq 550 flow cell. On the study's bioinformatics: Because the immunoSEQ output included only junctional sequences and no quality scores, the filtering could not be the same as the filtering used for full-length reads. To assign V/J genes and CDR3, sequences were annotated using PyIR, a Python wrapper for IgBLAST v1.9, with IMGT germline references. Reads were removed for weak V/J assignments (E-value above 1e-6), missing CDR3, stop codons, out-of-frame junctions, or ambiguous translated residues. V3J clonotypes were defined as sequences sharing the same inferred V gene, J gene, and CDR3 amino acid sequence. To compute the percentage overlap between repertoires, the number of shared unique clonotypes was divided by the size of the smaller repertoire. Richness of each repertoire was evaluated using RTK rarefaction, the Chao1 estimator, and Recon v2.1 estimates of unobserved clonotypes. For all TCRbeta clonotypes obtained by the gDNA method from a few donors, generation probabilities were computed with OLGA. As stored in TCRdb, this immuneACCESS dataset retains in-frame rearrangements with V and J assigned. A fraction of the clones does not appear; measured against another copy, unresolved V genes explain less than half of the discrepancy, and the remainder lacks a known reason. That table is the source of V, J and clone size, and D and trimming were worked out from the DNA. The table for this sample lists about 2.4 million clones; more than 85% of them were counted only once. Of the sample, more than 0.35% falls within the top ten clones.

The sequenced material came from naive CD4+ T cells from PBMCs. What this sample's cell subset or site label stands for: CD45RA+ positively selected. The V and J segments used are TRBV7-2 and TRBJ2-4; a weak D assignment points to TRBD2 (5 bases agree). This sequence was found in a man aged 18 to 29 in good health. Some clones in this sample may be carry-over from other donors' samples. The CDR3 protein sequence reads: CASSSLGLGKNIQYF. The bases read TGTGCCAGCAGCTCACTAGGATTGGGCAAAAACATTCAGTACTTC. This CDR3, with the reference TRBV7-2 and TRBJ2-4 proteins standing in past its ends, gives the full variable domain GAGVSQSPSNKVTEKGKDVELRCDPISGHTALYWYRQSLGQGLEFLIYFQGNSAPDKSGLPSDRFSAERTGGSVSTLTIQRTQQEDSAVYLCASSSLGLGKNIQYFGAGTRLSVL.